The rows below give T cell receptor beta chains drawn from one sample of a study of blood T cell repertoires in COVID-19. TCRdb's table, derived via immunoSEQ multiplex PCR, lists solely in-frame clones and lacks some. The table records some 180,000 clones, roughly nine tenths of them present only once. The sample comprised peripheral blood. Receptors were obtained from a man aged 65-85 years with active or convalescent COVID-19. Each CDR3 is given with its conserved first and last residue. Each record gives: D gene, V gene, clone size, J gene, CDR3 DNA, CDR3 protein. A D gene is named only where the DNA matches it firmly. Size tells how often a clone was seen (once, few, many) or the class of an expanded clone, and some rows leave it out.

.	TRBV5-1	.	TRBJ2-5	TGCGCCAGCAGCTTGCTCCAACCCAGCGTAGAGACCCAGTACTTC	CASSLLQPSVETQYF
TRBD1	TRBV27	.	TRBJ2-7	TGTGCCAGTTGGACAGGGAGCTCCTACGAGCAGTACTTC	CASWTGSSYEQYF
TRBD2	TRBV10-2	.	TRBJ2-1	TGCGCCATCACGACGATAATAGCGGGGGCGGGGTACAATGAGCAGTTCTTC	CAITTIIAGAGYNEQFF
.	TRBV10-3	.	TRBJ1-5	TGTGCCATCAGTGAGTCGGGCGGGCTATATAGCAATCAGCCCCAGCATTTT	CAISESGGLYSNQPQHF
.	TRBV30	.	TRBJ1-2	TGTGCCTGGAGTAAACAAGCTAACTATGGCTACACCTTC	CAWSKQANYGYTF
.	TRBV6-1	.	TRBJ1-1	TGTGCCAGCAGTGAAAGTAGTACAGAACCCAAAGCTTTCTTT	CASSESSTEPKAFF
.	TRBV5-4	.	TRBJ2-5	TGTGCCAGCAGCCCACGAGAGGATGAGACCCAGTACTTC	CASSPREDETQYF
.	TRBV9	.	TRBJ2-2	TGTGCCAGCAGCGTAGCTCCAGTTAACACCGGGGAGCTGTTTTTT	CASSVAPVNTGELFF
.	TRBV12-3/TRBV12-4	.	TRBJ1-2	TGTGCCAGCAGTTTAGGAGGCTGGGGCTACACCTTC	CASSLGGWGYTF
.	TRBV19	.	TRBJ1-1	TGTGCCAGTAGTTTCAACAGGGAAGCTTTCTTT	CASSFNREAFF
TRBD1	TRBV19	.	TRBJ2-1	TGTGCCAGTTTGAACAGGGGGCCGAGCTCCTACAATGAGCAGTTCTTC	CASLNRGPSSYNEQFF
.	TRBV30	.	TRBJ1-1	TGTGCCTGGAGTTCGGGCTCGAGGGACACTGAAGCTTTCTTT	CAWSSGSRDTEAFF
.	TRBV27	.	TRBJ1-3	TGTGCCAGCAGTTTAAGCGACTCTGGAAACACCATATATTTT	CASSLSDSGNTIYF
.	TRBV30	.	TRBJ2-2	TGTGCCTGGAGTACGAGCACCGGGGAGCTGTTTTTT	CAWSTSTGELFF
.	TRBV12-5	.	TRBJ2-2	TGTGCTAGTGGTTTTGAGGGAAGATGGACCGGGGAGCTGTTTTTT	CASGFEGRWTGELFF
TRBD2	TRBV18	.	TRBJ2-1	TGTGCCAGCTCCCCCCCCGGGCTAGCGGGAGAAGGTGAGCAGTTCTTC	CASSPPGLAGEGEQFF
.	TRBV9	.	TRBJ1-1	TGTGCCAGCACCACCCGGGAGACGCCGAACACTGAAGCTTTCTTT	CASTTRETPNTEAFF
TRBD1	TRBV7-9	.	TRBJ1-2	TGTGCCAGCAGCCATGGACAGGGGGTTGTTGGCTACACCTTC	CASSHGQGVVGYTF
.	TRBV7-2	once	TRBJ1-2	TGTGCCAGCAGCCTGGCGGGGATTCGCTATGGCTACACCTTC	CASSLAGIRYGYTF
TRBD2	TRBV19	.	TRBJ2-1	TGTGCCAGTAGTACCCCGGGGGGGCGCTCCTACAATGAGCAGTTCTTC	CASSTPGGRSYNEQFF
TRBD1	TRBV6-1	.	TRBJ1-2	TGTGCCAGCAGTGACCGGGACAGGCTTAACTATGGCTACACCTTC	CASSDRDRLNYGYTF
TRBD1	TRBV28	.	TRBJ1-1	TGTGCCAGCAGTTTACGGGGCGGCAGGGGGCAAACTGAAGCTTTCTTT	CASSLRGGRGQTEAFF
.	TRBV2	.	TRBJ2-3	TGTGCCAGCAAATCCCTTGGACCGGGGGCTGTGACAGGGAGAACAGATACGCAGTATTTT	CASKSLGPGAVTGRTDTQYF
TRBD1	TRBV6-5	.	TRBJ1-6	TGTGCCAGCAGTCTCCTGGACAGGGTGGATTCACCCCTCCACTTT	CASSLLDRVDSPLHF
TRBD1	TRBV3-1/TRBV3-2	.	TRBJ1-2	TGTGCCAGCAGCCAAGCGGGACAGGGGGCCAGTAGCTACACCTTC	CASSQAGQGASSYTF
.	TRBV5-4	.	TRBJ1-2	TGTGCCAGCAGCTTGGTGGGGGCCAGGAGCTATGGCTACACCTTC	CASSLVGARSYGYTF
TRBD1	TRBV6-5	.	TRBJ2-7	TGTGCCAGCAGGACACAGGGGTTAGGCTACTACGAGCAGTACTTC	CASRTQGLGYYEQYF
TRBD1	TRBV28	.	TRBJ1-4	TGTGCCAGCAGTCGGGACAGGCCCGAAAAACTGTTTTTT	CASSRDRPEKLFF
.	TRBV28	once	TRBJ2-7	TGTGCCAGCAGCTCGGGGTCCTACGAGCAGTACTTC	CASSSGSYEQYF
TRBD1	TRBV14	.	TRBJ1-1	TGTGCCAGCAGCCTTCGACAGGGGGCTTCGGCTTTCTTT	CASSLRQGASAFF
TRBD1	TRBV6-6	.	TRBJ1-3	TGTGCCAGCAGTTTATTCGGGACAGGGGGCCGTAACACCATATATTTT	CASSLFGTGGRNTIYF
.	TRBV10-3	.	TRBJ1-6	TGTGCCATCAGCAGGGGTCAGGCTAATTCACCCCTCCACTTT	CAISRGQANSPLHF
TRBD1	TRBV5-8	few	TRBJ1-1	TGTGCCAGCAGCTTGGGACAGGGGAGTTGGATGAACACTGAAGCTTTCTTT	CASSLGQGSWMNTEAFF
.	TRBV9	.	TRBJ2-1	TGTGCCAGCAGCGTGGGGGAACTACTACAGGGTCAGTGGGACAATGAGCAGTTCTTC	CASSVGELLQGQWDNEQFF
TRBD1	TRBV6-5	.	TRBJ1-4	TGTGCCAGCAAAGACAGGGTGGCAACTAATGAAAAACTGTTTTTT	CASKDRVATNEKLFF
.	TRBV5-6	.	TRBJ1-4	TGTGCCAGCAGCTTGTGGGCACCCGCAACTAATGAAAAACTGTTTTTT	CASSLWAPATNEKLFF
TRBD1	TRBV7-8	many	TRBJ1-5	TGTGCCAGCAGCCGCCAATGGGGCAGGGGGGATCGCAATCAGCCCCAGCATTTT	CASSRQWGRGDRNQPQHF
.	TRBV7-9	.	TRBJ1-1	TGTGCCAGCAGCCCCGCGGACATCCTAGGGGAAGCTTTCTTT	CASSPADILGEAFF
TRBD1	TRBV5-1	.	TRBJ2-5	TGCGCCAGCAGCGTCACACCGGGACAGGGGCCAGAGACCCAGTACTTC	CASSVTPGQGPETQYF
.	TRBV18	.	TRBJ2-1	TGTGCCAGCTCACCACCGGAAAGACTACAGGAGCAGTTCTTC	CASSPPERLQEQFF
.	TRBV6-4	.	TRBJ2-1	TGTGCCAGCTCCCGACACAGGGACAATGAGCAGTTCTTC	CASSRHRDNEQFF